This TCR beta chain was documented in a study of cytomegalovirus exposure and HLA in healthy donors (dated by TCRdb to about 2017). Regarding the complete study: According to an earlier analysis of 587 of the donors, about 179 million T cells yielded over 90 million unique TCR beta sequences and 250 to 350 Gb of sequence data. Roughly 290 gigabases of sequencing data and roughly 80 million unique TCR sequences made up an early release that covered fewer than 650 HLA-typed donors. Of the roughly 410 genotyped donors, 65% to 90% were placed in the genetic ancestry cluster associated with self-reported Caucasian donors. The study aimed to test whether cataloging public T cell receptors could reveal signatures of past pathogen exposure. The T cell repertoires of several hundred subjects were profiled by immunosequencing and related to cytomegalovirus serostatus. Besides the first cohort of some 670 subjects, a separate validation cohort made up of 120 different subjects was used. To predict cytomegalovirus infection status, the study brought together high-throughput TCR immunosequencing, statistical association of individual TCRs with disease status, and machine learning. A later analysis re-analyzed previously published TCR beta repertoires from 500 to 700 donors and added high-resolution HLA genotyping to study TCR occurrence patterns. In the later analysis, no new phenotypic data were used to find candidate immune exposures; instead, reliance was placed on TCR beta sequences and their occurrence across donors. To decide whether each TCR beta V gene segment behaved as functional or pseudogenic, an earlier analysis of some 580 of the donors relied on high-throughput TCR beta sequencing. Donor age, sex, ethnicity and CMV serostatus were collected together with the repertoire data. Genome-wide SNP genotypes for about 60% of the 666 donors were used in a later genetic analysis, which treated that subset as a discovery cohort. Every discovery cohort repertoire had been produced on one sequencing platform. Class I and class II HLA loci were covered by the typing at four-digit resolution. Typing coverage varied by locus: roughly 620-630 donors for A, B, C, DRB1 and DQB1; around 560 for DQA1; more than 600 for DPA1; approximately 450 for DPB1. Five DR-DQ haplotypes were treated as single units for association and clustering because of strong linkage in the cohort. Across 398 genotyped donors of the cohort, an average of approximately 200,000 unique TCR beta nucleotide sequences per donor were sequenced, and roughly 20% of those sequences were non-productive. Study-wide conclusions, independent of this receptor: Correlated functional status among segregating V segments might reflect linkage disequilibrium, but an unknown experimental factor could not be ruled out. In a later genetic analysis, fewer N-insertions in productive TCRs were reported among donors in an Asian-associated ancestry cluster than the roughly 710-donor mean. Specific HLA alleles were associated with 15,000 to 20,000 TCR beta sequences at a false discovery rate of 0.05 in a later analysis. Sequencing depth was assumed to be roughly uniform across donors in the presence/absence analyses, though that assumption may not hold. An association between a missense DCLRE1C variant and V-gene and J-gene trimming of TCR beta chains was found in a later genetic analysis and replicated in an independent cohort. In an earlier analysis of over 550 of the donors, most TCR beta V segments were observed in productive rearrangements about 90% or about 30% of the time, broadly matching IMGT annotations. The cohort was sequenced for TCR beta chains only, and without alpha or paired-chain data the features that could be detected were limited. Some IMGT-functional V segments, including TRBV6-2 and TRBV6-3, could not be told apart with the 87-base-pair reads, so those segments were excluded. A later analysis found that HLA-associated TCR beta chains were more clonally expanded and had lower generation probabilities than equally common non-associated chains. Because HLA typing was missing for some donors at each locus, association tests included only the typed subset. While some public TCRs were present in many individuals, most TCR sequences turned up only very rarely across donors. The authors suggested that the approach could potentially be generalized to other disease states and immunological phenotypes. In a later analysis, the rate of TCR association differed among HLA loci, with DRB1 alleles having the most associated TCRs and HLA-C alleles having the fewest. For the cohort, immune exposure information was limited to CMV serostatus. The classifier was reported to diagnose cytomegalovirus status with high specificity and sensitivity in both the original and validation cohorts. The study gave a list of about 160 TCR beta chains associated with cytomegalovirus. When HLA alleles, especially DR and DQ, strongly co-occurred, TCR associations were difficult to assign to individual alleles. A further reported finding was that TCR beta sequences accurately predicted the HLA-A and HLA-B alleles for most subjects in the first cohort. The earlier analysis of about 600 of the donors excluded around 17 rarely observed V segments, including chromosome 9 orphons, because counts were too low. A later analysis found that most CMV-associated TCR beta chains appeared HLA-restricted, with HLA associations seemingly driven largely by CMV exposure. In vitro tests confirmed that three of the cytomegalovirus-associated TCR beta chains recognize cytomegalovirus antigens. A group of highly shared sequence variants was considered likely to be a technical artifact of the sequencing pipeline. Several of the top co-occurrence clusters appeared to be linked to parvovirus B19, influenza, CMV and Epstein-Barr virus, according to a later analysis.

As concerns this clone: No antigen is known for it. There are no base qualities to consult, and no much larger clone falls within one base.

In total, about 650 healthy bone marrow donors made up the cohort. All cohort members were sampled while nominally healthy, although unrecorded immune exposures were likely present. Of the 610 or so cohort members, about 280 had positive CMV serostatus and 352 had negative CMV serostatus, and CMV serostatus was not recorded for the donor. Every donor gave a peripheral blood sample, and the peripheral blood mononuclear cells from that sample were used for TCR beta sequencing. The Qiagen DNeasy Blood Extraction Kit was used to extract genomic DNA from the blood cell samples. The method was the immunoSEQ multiplex PCR assay. For the multiplex PCR, a mixture combining 60 forward primers for TCR Vbeta segments and 13 reverse primers for TCR Jbeta segments was used. Amplification of the CDR3 region of rearranged TCR beta genes was performed with a multiplex PCR assay on genomic DNA. Amplified TCR beta libraries were sequenced as 87-base-pair reads on the Illumina HiSeq System. Concerning the study's data processing: Across the 670 or so repertoires, a later analysis counted some 81 million unique TCR beta chains, 8.5 million to 12 million of which were shared by at least two donors. Raw reads were error-corrected and collapsed into unique sequences by a nearest-neighbor algorithm in which closely related sequences were merged to remove PCR and sequencing errors. To assign V, D and J gene segments, CDR3 sequences were aligned to IMGT reference sequences. For a sequence to be retained, a match of at least six nucleotides was required to both a V gene segment and a J gene segment. A rearrangement was called productive if the CDR3 had no stop codons and remained in frame with V and J, and every other rearrangement was called non-productive. CDR3 was defined according to IMGT convention as the region running from the second conserved V-encoded cysteine to the conserved J-encoded phenylalanine. The earlier analysis of about 640 of the donors excluded any sequence lacking an unambiguous match to a single V gene segment. In an earlier analysis of 587 of the donors, V segments were called functional above 56.7% productive rearrangements and were called segregating when the between-donor standard deviation exceeded 5%. A statistical classification framework was developed to diagnose cytomegalovirus status using the catalog of TCR beta chain sequences. V and J gene assignment, in a later analysis, came from comparing TCR nucleotide sequences with IMGT/GENE-DB human TR gene sequences. A later analysis assigned CDR3 sequences and most-parsimonious VDJ recombination scenarios with the TCRdist pipeline. A later analysis defined each TCR beta chain by its CDR3 amino acid sequence plus V-gene family, and excluded reads lacking a unique V-gene family. To address suspected cross-contamination and a sequencing artifact, a later analysis removed 450 to 700 highly shared, low-generation-probability nucleotide sequences. A later analysis calculated a clonal expansion index for each public chain from normalized within-repertoire ranks of inferred template counts. A later analysis computed generation probabilities with a VDJ recombination model fitted to out-of-frame rearrangements, and checked the results against IGoR. A later analysis scored TCR-TCR, TCR-HLA and TCR-CMV co-occurrence with hypergeometric tests, applying a repertoire-size bias correction to TCR pairs. False discovery rates were estimated in a later analysis by permuting HLA or CMV assignments 20 times. In a later analysis, co-occurring TCRs were grouped using DBSCAN, and TCRdist sequence similarity was added for clustering within HLA-allele-positive subsets. Co-occurrence clustering excluded repertoires with fewer than 30,000 or more than 120,000 public chains, plus five with anomalous nucleotide sharing. As stored in TCRdb, this immuneACCESS dataset retains in-frame rearrangements with V and J assigned. A fraction of the clones does not appear; measured against another copy, unresolved V genes explain less than half of the discrepancy, and the remainder lacks a known reason. The DNA was the basis for D and trimming; V, J and clone size are from that table. In this sample the table shows fewer than 250,000 clones, around 85% of which occur a single time. 1% to 1.5% of the sample comes from the top ten.

The V and J ends are trimmed by 1 base and 1 base, leaving 13 bases between them. The germline V gene yields MGHRA for CDR1 and YSYEKL for CDR2. The CDR3 contains 16 residues, cysteine and phenylalanine counted. Here the CDR3 DNA is all that survives: 48 bases in frame from base 1. The chain is made from TRBV4-1 and TRBJ1-1; the D gene is not confidently resolved. The sample was PBMCs. This clonotype originated in a human donor in good health. At the DNA level, the sequence is TGCGCCAGCAGCCAAGGTCGAAGCACCAAGAACACTGAAGCTTTCTTT. Its protein reads: CASSQGRSTKNTEAFF.